These 17 T cell receptor beta chains were sequenced from one sample in a study of T cells in Graves' hyperthyroidism and ophthalmopathy. It was RNA transcripts that yielded the amplified TCR beta CDR3 regions. First-round RT-PCR of the TCR CDR3 relied on the HTBI primer set. MiXCR was run by TCRdb on the multiplex PCR reads, yielding one entry per CDR3 protein. The sample carries approximately 590,000 distinct CDR3 sequences, around 46% recorded once. Input material: peripheral blood or thyroid tissue (not recorded which). The source is a woman under 30 with Graves' hyperthyroidism.

J is TRBJ2-7 and V is TRBV14; TRBD1 agrees at 7 bases. Trimming cost V 4 bases and J 0 bases; bases outside gene matches: 3. The CDR3 sequence is 14 residues long. Germline assignment: CDR1 SGHDN and CDR2 FVKESK. The DNA for the CDR3 is TGTGCCAGCAGCCCGGGACAGTTCTCCTACGAGCAGTACTTC. The encoded protein is CASSPGQFSYEQYF.

In its sample, this clonotype was seen a few times. The chain recombines TRBV4-3 with TRBJ1-4; possibly TRBD1 for D (5 bases). The CDR3 sequence is 13 residues long. The V end lost 1 base, the J end lost 10 bases, and 10 bases lay between the germline ends. The germline CDR1 and CDR2 sequences are LGHNA and YSLEER. The CDR3 DNA follows: TGCGCCAGCAGCCAAGTCGGTACAGGAAAACTGTTTTTT. The encoded protein is CASSQVGTGKLFF.

For this clonotype: Its ends do not fully match the called genes, so a read error is possible. The chain joins TRBV7-7 to TRBJ2-5, with 7 positions matching TRBD2. Germline values: CDR1 SSHAT, CDR2 FNYEAQ (reference sequence). CDR3 length: 16 residues. This CDR3 reads CASSLHPGGYQETQYF. In DNA form, the CDR3 reads TGTGCTAGCAGCTTACACCCGGGAGGTTACCAAGAGACCCAGTACTTC.

V and J are TRBV7-2 and TRBJ2-5, with D uncertain. The CDR3 runs 15 residues. V lost 5 bases, J lost 4 bases, and 17 bases lay in between. Germline CDR1 is SGHTA and CDR2 is FQGNSA. The CDR3 DNA is TGTGCCAGCAGCCAACGCCCGGATTTAGGAGAGACCCAGTACTTC. Amino acid sequence: CASSQRPDLGETQYF. Full variable domain (remainder filled in from reference TRBV7-2 and TRBJ2-5): GAGVSQSPSNKVTEKGKDVELRCDPISGHTALYWYRQSLGQGLEFLIYFQGNSAPDKSGLPSDRFSAERTGGSVSTLTIQRTQQEDSAVYLCASSQRPDLGETQYFGPGTRLLVL.

This clonotype was counted a few times. The chain joins TRBV7-9 to TRBJ2-7; the D is unclear. This CDR3 has 12 amino acids. Trimming removed 3 bases from V and 6 bases from J, with 9 bases in between. Germline CDR1 reads SEHNR; CDR2 reads FQNEAQ (reference sequence). The CDR3 region is CASSLLSTEQYF. CDR3 sequence (DNA): TGTGCCAGCAGCTTGTTAAGTACCGAGCAGTACTTC.

The chain couples TRBV15 to TRBJ1-1; D is possibly TRBD1 (5 bases). The CDR3 consists of 14 residues. Germline V gene lookup returns CDR1 LNHNV and CDR2 YYDKDF (reference sequence). V was shortened by 3 bases and J by 6 bases, with 14 bases between the two germline ends. CDR3 nucleotides: TGTGCCACCAGCAGCTTAGTACAGGACCCTGAAGCTTTCTTT. It encodes CATSSLVQDPEAFF. Complete variable domain (other parts from reference TRBV15 and TRBJ1-1): DAMVIQNPRYQVTQFGKPVTLSCSQTLNHNVMYWYQQKSSQAPKLLFHYYDKDFNNEADTPDNFQSRRPNTSFCFLDIRSPGLGDTAMYLCATSSLVQDPEAFFGQGTRLTVV.

The CDR3 DNA reads TGTGCCAGCAGCTTAGTTCAGGGATCGCAGACCCAGTACTTC. Translation gives CASSLVQGSQTQYF. The rearrangement uses TRBV7-9 and TRBJ2-5; D is perhaps TRBD1 (5 bases). V was pared by 1 base and J by 6 bases, with 12 bases between. Germline V gene sequence: CDR1 SEHNR, CDR2 FQNEAQ (reference sequence). CDR3 length: 14 amino acids.

This rearrangement joins TRBV7-6 to TRBJ2-5; either TRBD1 or TRBD2 may supply D (6 bases each). Germline CDR1 SGHVS, CDR2 FNYEAQ. V was shortened by 5 bases and J by 7 bases, with 20 bases between the two germline ends. CDR3 length equals 15 residues. The CDR3 loop is CASSQDRGLGGTQYF. The CDR3 DNA is TGTGCCAGCAGCCAAGATCGGGGGCTCGGTGGGACCCAGTACTTC.

This clonotype has ten or more counts. The chain has TRBV7-2 and TRBJ2-7; D is perhaps TRBD1 (6 bases). The CDR3 runs 14 residues. The V gene lost 5 bases and the J gene lost 2 bases, with 13 bases spanning the gap. Germline CDR1 and CDR2: SGHTA and FQGNSA. The CDR3 DNA reads as TGTGCCAGCAGCCCGGACAGCTCAGCCTACGAGCAGTACTTC. The encoded protein is CASSPDSSAYEQYF.

This clonotype has only a few counts. The rearrangement joins TRBV2 to TRBJ1-2; no firm D call. The V end lost 5 bases, the J end lost 8 bases, and 12 bases lay between the germline ends. This CDR3 is 12 amino acids long. Germline V gives CDR1 SNHLY, CDR2 FYNNEI. The CDR3 protein is CASSPERLGYTF. The CDR3 DNA sequence: TGTGCCAGCAGTCCAGAGAGGTTAGGCTACACCTTC.

This clonotype has just a few counts. The rearrangement joins TRBV20-1 to TRBJ1-4, with 7 bases matching TRBD1. Germline CDR1 and CDR2: DFQATT and SNEGSKA (reference sequence). The CDR3 is made up of 13 amino acids. With V trimmed by 4 bases and J by 8 bases, 7 bases remained unmatched. In DNA form, the CDR3 reads TGCAGTGCTATGCGCGACAGGGAGGAAAAACTGTTTTTT. Residues: CSAMRDREEKLFF.

This clonotype was observed a few times. The chain joins TRBV6-5 to TRBJ1-2, with TRBD1 as a possible D gene (6 bases). Germline V gene lookup returns CDR1 MNHEY and CDR2 SVGAGI. Between the trimmed V and J ends, which lost 0 bases and 2 bases, there was a span of 13 bases. This CDR3 contains 16 residues. The CDR3 DNA reads as TGTGCCAGCAGTTACTCAGGACAGACTCAAAACTATGGCTACACCTTC. It is translated as CASSYSGQTQNYGYTF.

The chain recombines TRBV2 with TRBJ1-5; 9 bases fit TRBD1. Germline assignment: CDR1 SNHLY and CDR2 FYNNEI. J lost 14 bases, V lost 8 bases, and 7 bases had no gene match. This CDR3 has 11 amino acids. CDR3 protein: CASGTGNYEHF. The CDR3 DNA reads as TGTGCCAGCGGGACAGGGAACTACGAGCATTTT.

V usage is TRBV7-9 and J usage is TRBJ1-1, with a tentative D call TRBD1 (6 bases). The CDR3 loop spans 11 amino acids. The V gene's germline CDR1 is SEHNR and CDR2 FQNEAQ (reference sequence). The CDR3 sequence is CVSRGNTEAFF. DNA of the CDR3: TGTGTATCCAGGGGGAACACTGAAGCTTTCTTT.

This chain joins TRBV9 and TRBJ2-5; D is uncertain. In germline, CDR1 is SGDLS, CDR2 YYNGEE. The CDR3 sequence is 13 residues long. Trimming pared 0 bases from V and 4 bases from J, leaving 7 bases between. The CDR3 protein is CASSVGGSETQYF. CDR3 coding DNA: TGTGCCAGCAGCGTAGGCGGTTCAGAGACCCAGTACTTC.

Only a few counts were recorded for this clonotype. The chain links TRBV25-1 to TRBJ2-2, with 7 bases lining up with TRBD1. The CDR3 runs 14 residues. Germline-derived CDR1 and CDR2 are MGHDK and SYGVNS. Trimming removed 10 bases from V and 2 bases from J; junction bases left unmatched: 7. The CDR3 spells CATETGLNTGELFF. CDR3 bases: TGTGCCACTGAGACAGGGCTTAACACCGGGGAGCTGTTTTTT.

This clonotype was recorded at least ten times. The CDR3 nucleotides read TGTGCCACCAGCAGAGGACAGGACGCAACTAATGAAAAACTGTTTTTT. It encodes CATSRGQDATNEKLFF. V gene TRBV15 combines with J gene TRBJ1-4; tentatively, D is TRBD1 (6 bases). V was trimmed by 1 base and J by 0 bases, leaving 9 bases between them. Looked up from germline, CDR1 is LNHNV and CDR2 is YYDKDF (reference sequence). This CDR3 region has 16 residues.